This T cell receptor beta chain was recovered during a study of response to subunit inactivated influenza vaccine. In TCRdb, the RT-PCR reads were re-called with MiXCR into one record per CDR3 protein. Here the sample spans about 240,000 distinct CDR3 sequences, 9.5% to 15% being singletons. Study-wide results and caveats: The authors put forward the suggestion that each seasonal influenza vaccination may bring in only a limited number of new T cells.

Deletions cut 5 bases from V and 1 base from J, with 5 bases between. The CDR3 spans 12 residues. This clonotype has a count of ten or more. No antigen is known for it. This TCR derives from a man aged 45-65 years who received an inactivated influenza vaccine. This specimen was non-naive T cells sorted from PBMCs, taken around two weeks before vaccination. The chain has TRBV12-3 or TRBV12-4 and TRBJ1-1; no clear D gene. CDR3 in DNA: TGTGCCAGCAGTATAACGAACACTGAAGCTTTCTTT. Its protein is CASSITNTEAFF.